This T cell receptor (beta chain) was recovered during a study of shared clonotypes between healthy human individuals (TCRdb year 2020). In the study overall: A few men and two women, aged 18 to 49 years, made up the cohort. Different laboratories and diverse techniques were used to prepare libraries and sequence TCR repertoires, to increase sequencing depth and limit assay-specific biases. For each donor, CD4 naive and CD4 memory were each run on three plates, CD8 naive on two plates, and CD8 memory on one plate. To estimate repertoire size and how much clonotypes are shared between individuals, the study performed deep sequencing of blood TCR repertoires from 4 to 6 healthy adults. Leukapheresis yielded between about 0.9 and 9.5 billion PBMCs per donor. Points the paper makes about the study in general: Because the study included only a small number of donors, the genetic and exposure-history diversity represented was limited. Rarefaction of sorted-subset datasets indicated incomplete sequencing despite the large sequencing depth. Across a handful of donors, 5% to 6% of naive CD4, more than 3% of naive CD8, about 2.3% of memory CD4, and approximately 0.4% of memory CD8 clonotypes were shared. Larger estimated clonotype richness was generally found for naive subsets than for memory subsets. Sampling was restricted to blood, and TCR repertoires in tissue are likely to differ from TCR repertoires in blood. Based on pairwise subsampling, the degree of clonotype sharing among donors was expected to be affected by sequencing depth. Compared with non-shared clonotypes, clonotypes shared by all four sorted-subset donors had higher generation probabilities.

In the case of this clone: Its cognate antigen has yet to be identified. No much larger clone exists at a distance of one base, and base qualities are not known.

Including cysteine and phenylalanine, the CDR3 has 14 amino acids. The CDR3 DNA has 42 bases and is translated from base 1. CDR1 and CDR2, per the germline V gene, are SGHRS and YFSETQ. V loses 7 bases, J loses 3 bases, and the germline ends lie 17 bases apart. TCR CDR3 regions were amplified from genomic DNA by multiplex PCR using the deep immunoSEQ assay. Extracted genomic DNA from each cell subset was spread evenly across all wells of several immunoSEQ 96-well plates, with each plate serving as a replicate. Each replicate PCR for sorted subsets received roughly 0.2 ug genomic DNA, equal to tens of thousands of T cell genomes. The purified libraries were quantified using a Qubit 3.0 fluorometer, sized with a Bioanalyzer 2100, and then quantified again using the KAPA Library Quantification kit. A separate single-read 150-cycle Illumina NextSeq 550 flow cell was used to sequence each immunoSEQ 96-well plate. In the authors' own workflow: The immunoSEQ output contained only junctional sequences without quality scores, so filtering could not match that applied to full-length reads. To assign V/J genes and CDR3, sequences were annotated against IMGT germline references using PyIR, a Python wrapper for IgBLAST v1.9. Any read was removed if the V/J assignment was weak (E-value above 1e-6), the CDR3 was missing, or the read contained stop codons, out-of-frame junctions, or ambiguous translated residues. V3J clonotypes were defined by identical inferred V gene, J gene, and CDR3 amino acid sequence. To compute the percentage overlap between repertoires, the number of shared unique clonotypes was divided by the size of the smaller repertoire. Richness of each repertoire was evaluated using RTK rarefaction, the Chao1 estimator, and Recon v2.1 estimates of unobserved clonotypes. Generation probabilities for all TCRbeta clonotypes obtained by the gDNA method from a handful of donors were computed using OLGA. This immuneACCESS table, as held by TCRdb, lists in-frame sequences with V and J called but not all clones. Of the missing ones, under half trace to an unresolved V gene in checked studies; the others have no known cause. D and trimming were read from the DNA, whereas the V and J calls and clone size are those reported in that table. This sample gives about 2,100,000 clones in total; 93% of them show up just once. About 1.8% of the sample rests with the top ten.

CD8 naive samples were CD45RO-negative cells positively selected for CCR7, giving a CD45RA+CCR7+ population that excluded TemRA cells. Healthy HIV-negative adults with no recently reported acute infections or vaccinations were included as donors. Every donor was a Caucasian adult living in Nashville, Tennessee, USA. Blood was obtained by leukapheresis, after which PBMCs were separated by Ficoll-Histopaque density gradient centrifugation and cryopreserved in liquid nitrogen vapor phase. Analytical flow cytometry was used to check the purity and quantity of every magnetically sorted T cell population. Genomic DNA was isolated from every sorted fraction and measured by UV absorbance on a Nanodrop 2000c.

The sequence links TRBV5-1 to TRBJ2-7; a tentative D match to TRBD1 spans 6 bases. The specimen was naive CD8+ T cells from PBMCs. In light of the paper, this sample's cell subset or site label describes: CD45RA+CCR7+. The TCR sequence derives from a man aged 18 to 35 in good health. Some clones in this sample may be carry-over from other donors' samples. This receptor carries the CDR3 CASRDTQIYYEQYF. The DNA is TGCGCCAGCCGGGACACCCAAATATACTACGAGCAGTACTTC.